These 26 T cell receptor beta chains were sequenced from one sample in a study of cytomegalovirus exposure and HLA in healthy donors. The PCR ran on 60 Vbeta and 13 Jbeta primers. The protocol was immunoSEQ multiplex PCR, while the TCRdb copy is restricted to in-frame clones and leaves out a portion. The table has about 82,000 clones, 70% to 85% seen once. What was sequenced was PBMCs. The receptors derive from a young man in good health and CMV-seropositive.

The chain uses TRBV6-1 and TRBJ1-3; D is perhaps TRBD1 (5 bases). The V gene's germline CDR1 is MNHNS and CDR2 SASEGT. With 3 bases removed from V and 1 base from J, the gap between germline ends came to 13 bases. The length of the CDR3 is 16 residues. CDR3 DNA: TGTGCCAGCAGTGACAGAACAGGAAATTCTGGAAACACCATATATTTT. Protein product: CASSDRTGNSGNTIYF.

CDR3 coding DNA: TGTGCCAGCAGTGAAGCCGAGGATTCACCCCTCCACTTT. Translating gives CASSEAEDSPLHF. The chain couples TRBV2 to TRBJ1-6; D is undetermined. Trimming took 0 bases from V and 8 from J, leaving 5 bases between them. CDR1 is SNHLY, CDR2 FYNNEI, per germline. The CDR3 covers 13 residues.

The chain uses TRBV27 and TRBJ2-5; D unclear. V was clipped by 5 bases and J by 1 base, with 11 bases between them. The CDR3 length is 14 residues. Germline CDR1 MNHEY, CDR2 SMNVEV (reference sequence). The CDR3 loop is CASSPKTVQETQYF. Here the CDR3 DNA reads TGTGCCAGCAGTCCTAAAACCGTCCAAGAGACCCAGTACTTC.

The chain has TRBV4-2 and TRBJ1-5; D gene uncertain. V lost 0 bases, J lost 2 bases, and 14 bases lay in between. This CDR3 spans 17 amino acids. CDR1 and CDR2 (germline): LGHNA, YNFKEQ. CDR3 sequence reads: CASSQDTVADGNQPQHF. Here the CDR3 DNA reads TGTGCCAGCAGCCAAGATACGGTGGCGGATGGCAATCAGCCCCAGCATTTT.

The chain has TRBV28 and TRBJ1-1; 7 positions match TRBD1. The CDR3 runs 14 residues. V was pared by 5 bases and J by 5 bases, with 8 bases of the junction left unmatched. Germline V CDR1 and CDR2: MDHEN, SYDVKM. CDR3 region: CASSGAGGRTEAFF. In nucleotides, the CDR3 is TGTGCCAGCAGTGGGGCAGGGGGTCGGACTGAAGCTTTCTTT.

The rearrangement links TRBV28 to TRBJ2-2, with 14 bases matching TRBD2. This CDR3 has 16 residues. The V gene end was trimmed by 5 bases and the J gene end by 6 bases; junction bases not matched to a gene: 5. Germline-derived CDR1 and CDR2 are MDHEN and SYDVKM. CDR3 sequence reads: CASSVGLAGAAGELFF. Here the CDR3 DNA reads TGTGCCAGCAGTGTGGGACTAGCGGGAGCGGCCGGGGAGCTGTTTTTT.

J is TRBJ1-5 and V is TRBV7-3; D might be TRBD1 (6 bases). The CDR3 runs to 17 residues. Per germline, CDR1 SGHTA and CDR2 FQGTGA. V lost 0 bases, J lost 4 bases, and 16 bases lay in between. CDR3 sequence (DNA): TGTGCCAGCAGCTTAACGAGAGAACAGGGTGTTAATCAGCCCCAGCATTTT. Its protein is CASSLTREQGVNQPQHF. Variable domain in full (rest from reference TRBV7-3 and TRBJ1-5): GAGVSQTPSNKVTEKGKYVELRCDPISGHTALYWYRQSLGQGPEFLIYFQGTGAADDSGLPNDRFFAVRPEGSVSTLKIQRTERGDSAVYLCASSLTREQGVNQPQHFGDGTRLSIL.

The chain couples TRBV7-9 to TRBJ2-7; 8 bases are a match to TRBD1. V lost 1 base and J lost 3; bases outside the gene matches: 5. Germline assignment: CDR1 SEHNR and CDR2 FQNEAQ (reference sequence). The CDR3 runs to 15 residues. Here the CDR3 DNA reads TGTGCCAGCAGCTTAGTGCGACAGGGGCTCTACGAGCAGTACTTC. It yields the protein CASSLVRQGLYEQYF.

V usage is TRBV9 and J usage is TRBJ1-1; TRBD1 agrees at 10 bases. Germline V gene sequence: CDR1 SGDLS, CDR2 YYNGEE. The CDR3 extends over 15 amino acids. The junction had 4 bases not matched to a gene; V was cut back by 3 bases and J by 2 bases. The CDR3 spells CASSATGGGNTEAFF. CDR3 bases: TGTGCCAGCAGCGCGACAGGGGGCGGCAACACTGAAGCTTTCTTT.

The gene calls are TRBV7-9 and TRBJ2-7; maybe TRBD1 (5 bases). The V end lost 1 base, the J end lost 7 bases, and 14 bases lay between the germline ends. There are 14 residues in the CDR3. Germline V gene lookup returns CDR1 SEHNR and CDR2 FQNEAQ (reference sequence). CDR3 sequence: CASSLGGSQREQYF. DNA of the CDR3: TGTGCCAGCAGCTTAGGGGGCTCTCAGAGGGAGCAGTACTTC.

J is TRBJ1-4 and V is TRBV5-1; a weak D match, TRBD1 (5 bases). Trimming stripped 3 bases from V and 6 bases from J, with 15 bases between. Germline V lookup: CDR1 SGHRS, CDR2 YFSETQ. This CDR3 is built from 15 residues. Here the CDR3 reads CASSSRDSEDEKLFF. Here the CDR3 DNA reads TGCGCCAGCAGCTCCAGGGACTCTGAGGATGAAAAACTGTTTTTT.

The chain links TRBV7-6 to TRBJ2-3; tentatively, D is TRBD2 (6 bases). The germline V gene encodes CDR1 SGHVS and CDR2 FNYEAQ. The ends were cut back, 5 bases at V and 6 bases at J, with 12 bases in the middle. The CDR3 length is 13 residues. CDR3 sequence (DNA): TGTGCCAGCAGCCCAGGGACTGTGGATACGCAGTATTTT. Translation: CASSPGTVDTQYF.

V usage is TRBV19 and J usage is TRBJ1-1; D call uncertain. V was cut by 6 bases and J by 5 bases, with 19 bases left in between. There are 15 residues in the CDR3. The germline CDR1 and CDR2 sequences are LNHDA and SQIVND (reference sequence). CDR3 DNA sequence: TGTGCCAGTAGCTATGGTATGCGGTTTGGGACTGAAGCTTTCTTT. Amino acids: CASSYGMRFGTEAFF.

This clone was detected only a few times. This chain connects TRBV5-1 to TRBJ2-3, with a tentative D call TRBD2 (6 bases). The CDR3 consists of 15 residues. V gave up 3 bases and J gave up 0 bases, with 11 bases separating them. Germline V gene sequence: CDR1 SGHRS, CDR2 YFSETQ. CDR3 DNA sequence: TGCGCCAGCAGCTCCGGGGGTTATAGCACAGATACGCAGTATTTT. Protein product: CASSSGGYSTDTQYF.

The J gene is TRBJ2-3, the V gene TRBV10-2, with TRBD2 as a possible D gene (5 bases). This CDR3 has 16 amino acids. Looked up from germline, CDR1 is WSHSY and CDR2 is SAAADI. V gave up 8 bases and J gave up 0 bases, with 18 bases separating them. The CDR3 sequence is CASAKTTGISTDTQYF. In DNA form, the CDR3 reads TGCGCCAGCGCCAAAACCACGGGGATTAGCACAGATACGCAGTATTTT.

The CDR3 sequence is CASSEGNGGADTQYF. The CDR3 DNA follows: TGTGCCAGCAGTGAAGGCAACGGGGGGGCAGATACGCAGTATTTT. V and J are TRBV2 and TRBJ2-3; 8 bases are a match to TRBD2. The CDR3 has 15 amino acids. Germline CDR1 and CDR2: SNHLY and FYNNEI. After removal of 1 base from V and 4 bases from J, the junction contained 4 bases not matched to a gene.

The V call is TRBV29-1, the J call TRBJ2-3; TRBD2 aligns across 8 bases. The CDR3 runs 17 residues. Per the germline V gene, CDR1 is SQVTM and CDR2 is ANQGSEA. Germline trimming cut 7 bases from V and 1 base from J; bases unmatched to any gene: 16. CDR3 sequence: CSALGGSGSGGTDTQYF. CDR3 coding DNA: TGCAGCGCCCTCGGGGGGAGCGGGAGTGGCGGCACAGATACGCAGTATTTT.

The CDR3 bases are TGTGCCAGCAGTGAACAGATTATTGAAGCTTTCTTT. Translated: CASSEQIIEAFF. The J gene is TRBJ1-1, the V gene TRBV2; D remains unclear. The CDR3 extends over 12 amino acids. V shed 2 bases and J shed 7 bases, with 8 bases lying between them. Germline CDR1 is SNHLY and CDR2 is FYNNEI.

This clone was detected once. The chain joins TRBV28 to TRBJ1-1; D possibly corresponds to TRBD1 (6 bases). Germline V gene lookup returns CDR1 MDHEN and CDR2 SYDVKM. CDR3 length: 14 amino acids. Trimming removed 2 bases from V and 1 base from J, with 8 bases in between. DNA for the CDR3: TGTGCCAGCAGTTTAGGGGACAAGAACACTGAAGCTTTCTTT. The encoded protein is CASSLGDKNTEAFF.

CDR3 residues: CASSRAGTGGELFF. For the CDR3, the DNA is TGCGCCAGCAGCCGCGCAGGGACAGGGGGCGAATTGTTCTTC. V is TRBV4-3 and J is TRBJ2-1; TRBD1 matches at 12 bases. V lost 4 bases to trimming and J lost 15 bases; unmatched junction nucleotides: 10. Germline V gene lookup returns CDR1 LGHNA and CDR2 YSLEER. The CDR3 runs to 14 residues.

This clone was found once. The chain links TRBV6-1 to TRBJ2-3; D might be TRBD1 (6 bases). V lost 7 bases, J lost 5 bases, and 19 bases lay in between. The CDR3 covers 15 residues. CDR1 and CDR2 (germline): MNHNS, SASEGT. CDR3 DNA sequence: TGTGCCAGCACGAAACAACAGGGTGAGGAAGATACGCAGTATTTT. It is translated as CASTKQQGEEDTQYF.

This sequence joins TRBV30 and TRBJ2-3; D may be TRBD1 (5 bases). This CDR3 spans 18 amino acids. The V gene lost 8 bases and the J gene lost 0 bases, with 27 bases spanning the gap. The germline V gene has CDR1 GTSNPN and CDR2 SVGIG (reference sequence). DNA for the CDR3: TGTGCCAGAAGTCCAGGGTTCAACGAGAAGGGGAGCACAGATACGCAGTATTTT. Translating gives CARSPGFNEKGSTDTQYF. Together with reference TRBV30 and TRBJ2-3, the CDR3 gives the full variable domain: SQTIHQWPATLVQPVGSPLSLECTVEGTSNPNLYWYRQAAGRGLQLLFYSVGIGQISSEVPQNLSASRPQDRQFILSSKKLLLSDSGFYLCARSPGFNEKGSTDTQYFGPGTRLTVL.

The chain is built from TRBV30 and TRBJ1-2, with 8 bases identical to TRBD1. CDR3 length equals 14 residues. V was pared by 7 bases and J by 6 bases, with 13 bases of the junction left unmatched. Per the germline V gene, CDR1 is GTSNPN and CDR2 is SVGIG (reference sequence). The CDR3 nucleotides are TGTGCCTTTCAAATACTCCAGGGGGCCAATGGCTACACCTTC. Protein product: CAFQILQGANGYTF.

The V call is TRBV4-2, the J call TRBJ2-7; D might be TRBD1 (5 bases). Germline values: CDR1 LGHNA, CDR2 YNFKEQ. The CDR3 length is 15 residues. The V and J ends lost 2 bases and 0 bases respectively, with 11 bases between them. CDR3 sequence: CASSQLTDFSYEQYF. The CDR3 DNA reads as TGTGCCAGCAGCCAACTGACAGATTTCTCCTACGAGCAGTACTTC.

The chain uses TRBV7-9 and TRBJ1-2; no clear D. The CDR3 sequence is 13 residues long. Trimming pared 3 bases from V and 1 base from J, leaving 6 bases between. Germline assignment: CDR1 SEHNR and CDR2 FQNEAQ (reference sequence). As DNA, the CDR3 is TGTGCCAGCAGCTTTAACAGTAACTATGGCTACACCTTC. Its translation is CASSFNSNYGYTF. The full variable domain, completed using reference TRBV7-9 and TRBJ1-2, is DTGVSQNPRHKITKRGQNVTFRCDPISEHNRLYWYRQTLGQGPEFLTYFQNEAQLEKSRLLSDRFSAERPKGSFSTLEIQRTEQGDSAMYLCASSFNSNYGYTFGSGTRLTVV.

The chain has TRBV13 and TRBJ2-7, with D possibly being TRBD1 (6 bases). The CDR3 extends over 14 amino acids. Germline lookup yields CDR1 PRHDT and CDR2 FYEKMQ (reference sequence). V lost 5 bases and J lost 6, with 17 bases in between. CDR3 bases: TGTGCCAGCAGCCCTCAGGGGACCTCTGCCGAGCAGTACTTC. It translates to CASSPQGTSAEQYF.